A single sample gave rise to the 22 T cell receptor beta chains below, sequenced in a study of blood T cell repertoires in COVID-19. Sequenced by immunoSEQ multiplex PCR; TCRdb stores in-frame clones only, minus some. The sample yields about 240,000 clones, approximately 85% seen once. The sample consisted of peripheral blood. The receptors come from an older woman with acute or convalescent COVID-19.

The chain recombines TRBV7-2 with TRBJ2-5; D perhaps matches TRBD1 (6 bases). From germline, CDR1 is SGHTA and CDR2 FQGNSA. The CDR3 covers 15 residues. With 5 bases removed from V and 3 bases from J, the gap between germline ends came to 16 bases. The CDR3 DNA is TGTGCCAGCAGCCCAGGGGCCGGGACGGAAGAGACCCAGTACTTC. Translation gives CASSPGAGTEETQYF.

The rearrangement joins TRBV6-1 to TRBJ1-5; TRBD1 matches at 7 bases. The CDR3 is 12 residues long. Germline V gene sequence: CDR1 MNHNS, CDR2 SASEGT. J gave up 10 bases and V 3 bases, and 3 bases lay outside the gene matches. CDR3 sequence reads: CASSEWDSPQHF. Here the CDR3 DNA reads TGTGCCAGCAGTGAGTGGGACAGCCCCCAGCATTTT.

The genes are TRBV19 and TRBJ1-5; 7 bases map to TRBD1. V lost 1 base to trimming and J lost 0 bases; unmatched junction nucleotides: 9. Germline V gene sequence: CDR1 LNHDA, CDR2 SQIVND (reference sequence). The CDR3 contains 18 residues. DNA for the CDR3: TGTGCCAGTAGTATAGGGACAGGTCTAGCATATAGCAATCAGCCCCAGCATTTT. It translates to CASSIGTGLAYSNQPQHF.

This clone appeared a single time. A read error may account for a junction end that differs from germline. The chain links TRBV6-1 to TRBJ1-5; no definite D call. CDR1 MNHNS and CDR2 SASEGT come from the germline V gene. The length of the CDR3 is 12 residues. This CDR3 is CASSYSEQLQHF. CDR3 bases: TGTGCCAGCAGTTATAGCGAACAGCTCCAGCATTTT.

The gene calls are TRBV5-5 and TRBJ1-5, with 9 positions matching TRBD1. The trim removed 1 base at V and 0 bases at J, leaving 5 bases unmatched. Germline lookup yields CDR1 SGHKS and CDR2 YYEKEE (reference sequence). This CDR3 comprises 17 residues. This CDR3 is CASSLRTGDYSNQPQHF. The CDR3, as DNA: TGTGCCAGCAGCTTGAGGACAGGGGATTATAGCAATCAGCCCCAGCATTTT.

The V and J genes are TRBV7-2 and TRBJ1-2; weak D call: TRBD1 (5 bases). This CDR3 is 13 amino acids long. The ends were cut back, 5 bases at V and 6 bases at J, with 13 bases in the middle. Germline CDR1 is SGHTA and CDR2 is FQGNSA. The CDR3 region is CASSLGQANGYTF. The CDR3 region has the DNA TGTGCCAGCAGCCTGGGGCAGGCCAATGGCTACACCTTC.

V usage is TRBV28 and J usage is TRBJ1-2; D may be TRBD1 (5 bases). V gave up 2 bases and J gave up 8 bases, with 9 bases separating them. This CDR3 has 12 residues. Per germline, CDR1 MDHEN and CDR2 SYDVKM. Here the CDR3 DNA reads TGTGCCAGCAGTTTAGCGGGACGAGGCTACACCTTC. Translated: CASSLAGRGYTF.

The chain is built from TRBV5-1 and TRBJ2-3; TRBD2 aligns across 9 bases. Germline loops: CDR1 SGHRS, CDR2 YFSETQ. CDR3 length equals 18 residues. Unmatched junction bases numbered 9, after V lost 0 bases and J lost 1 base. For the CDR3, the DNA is TGCGCCAGCAGCTTGGGTCGCGGGGGGGTCTTAGGCACAGATACGCAGTATTTT. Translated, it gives CASSLGRGGVLGTDTQYF.

The CDR3 region has the DNA TGTGCCAGCGGGGGAGGGACCTATGGCTACACCTTC. Its translation: CASGGGTYGYTF. V and J are TRBV12-3 or TRBV12-4 and TRBJ1-2; maybe TRBD1 (5 bases). The length of the CDR3 is 12 residues. The V end was cut by 8 bases, the J end by 4 bases, with 11 bases between.

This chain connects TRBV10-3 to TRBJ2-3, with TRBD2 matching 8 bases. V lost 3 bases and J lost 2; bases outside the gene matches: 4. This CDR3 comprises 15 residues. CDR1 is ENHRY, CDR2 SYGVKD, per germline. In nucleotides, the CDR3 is TGTGCCATCAGTGAAACGGGGGGGGACACAGATACGCAGTATTTT. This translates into CAISETGGDTDTQYF.

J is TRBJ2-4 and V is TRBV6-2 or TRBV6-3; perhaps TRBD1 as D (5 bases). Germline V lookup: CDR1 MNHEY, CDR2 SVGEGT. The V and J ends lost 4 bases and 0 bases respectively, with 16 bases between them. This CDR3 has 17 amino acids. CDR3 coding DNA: TGTGCCAGCAGTTCCGCCGCCAGGGTTGGAGCCAAAAACATTCAGTACTTC. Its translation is CASSSAARVGAKNIQYF.

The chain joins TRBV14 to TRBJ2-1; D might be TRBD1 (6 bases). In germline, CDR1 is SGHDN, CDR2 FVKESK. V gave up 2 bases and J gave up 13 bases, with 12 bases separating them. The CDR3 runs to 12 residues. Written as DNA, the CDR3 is TGTGCCAGCAGCCAAAACTGGGGGCGTCAGTTCTTC. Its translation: CASSQNWGRQFF.

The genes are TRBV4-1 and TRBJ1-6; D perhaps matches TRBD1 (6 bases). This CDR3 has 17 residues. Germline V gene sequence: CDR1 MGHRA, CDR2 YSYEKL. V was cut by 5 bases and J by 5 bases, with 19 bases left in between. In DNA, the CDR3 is TGCGCCAGCAGCTTAAAACAACTGGCAGGGGATAATTCACCCCTCCACTTT. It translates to CASSLKQLAGDNSPLHF.

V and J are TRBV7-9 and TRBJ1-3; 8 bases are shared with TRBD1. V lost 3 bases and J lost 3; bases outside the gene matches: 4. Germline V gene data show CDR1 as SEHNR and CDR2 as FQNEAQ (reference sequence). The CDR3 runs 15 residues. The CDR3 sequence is CASSLAGGSGNTIYF. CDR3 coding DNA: TGTGCCAGCAGCTTGGCAGGGGGCAGTGGAAACACCATATATTTT.

The CDR3 sequence: CASSLIAGGSYEQYF. As DNA, the CDR3 is TGTGCCAGCAGCCTGATAGCGGGGGGATCCTACGAGCAGTACTTC. The genes are TRBV3-1 (or the pseudogene TRBV3-2) and TRBJ2-7; 10 bases agree with TRBD2. With V trimmed by 4 bases and J by 1 base, 4 bases remained unmatched. Germline assignment: CDR1 LGHDT and CDR2 YNNKEL (reference sequence). The CDR3 contains 15 residues.

DNA of the CDR3: TGTGCCAGCAGTTTATCCAGAAATCAGCCCCAGCATTTT. It yields the protein CASSLSRNQPQHF. V and J are TRBV27 and TRBJ1-5; D call uncertain. CDR1 and CDR2 from the germline V gene are MNHEY and SMNVEV (reference sequence). The CDR3 consists of 13 residues. V dropped 0 bases and J dropped 4 bases, with 4 bases sitting between them.

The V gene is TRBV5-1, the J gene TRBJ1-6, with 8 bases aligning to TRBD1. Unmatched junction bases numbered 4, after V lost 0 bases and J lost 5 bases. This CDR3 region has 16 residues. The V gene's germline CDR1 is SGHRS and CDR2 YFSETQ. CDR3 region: CASSLVDRDNNSPLHF. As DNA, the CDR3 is TGCGCCAGCAGCTTGGTGGACAGGGATAATAATTCACCCCTCCACTTT.

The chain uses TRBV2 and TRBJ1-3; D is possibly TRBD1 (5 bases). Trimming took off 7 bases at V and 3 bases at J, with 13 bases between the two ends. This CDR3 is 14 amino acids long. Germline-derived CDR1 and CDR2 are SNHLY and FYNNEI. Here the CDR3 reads CASKGAGLGNTIYF. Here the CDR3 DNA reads TGTGCCAGCAAAGGTGCAGGGCTTGGAAACACCATATATTTT.

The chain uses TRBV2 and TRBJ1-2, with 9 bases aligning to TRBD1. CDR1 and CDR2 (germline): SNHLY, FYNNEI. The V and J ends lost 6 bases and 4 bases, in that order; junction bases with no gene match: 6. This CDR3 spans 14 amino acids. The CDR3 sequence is CASRDTGGLYGYTF. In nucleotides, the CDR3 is TGTGCCAGCAGGGATACAGGGGGCCTCTATGGCTACACCTTC.

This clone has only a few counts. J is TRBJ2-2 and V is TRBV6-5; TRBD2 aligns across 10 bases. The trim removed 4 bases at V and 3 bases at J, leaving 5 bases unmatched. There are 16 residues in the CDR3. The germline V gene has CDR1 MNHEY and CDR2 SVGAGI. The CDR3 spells CASSLLAGPYTGELFF. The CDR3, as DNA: TGTGCCAGCAGTTTACTAGCGGGGCCTTACACCGGGGAGCTGTTTTTT.

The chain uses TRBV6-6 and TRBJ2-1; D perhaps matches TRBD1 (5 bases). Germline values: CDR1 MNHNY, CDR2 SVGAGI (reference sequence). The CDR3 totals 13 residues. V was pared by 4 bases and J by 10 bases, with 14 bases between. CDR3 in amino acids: CASSLSRGHEQFF. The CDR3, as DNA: TGTGCCAGCAGTTTGTCACGAGGACACGAGCAGTTCTTC.

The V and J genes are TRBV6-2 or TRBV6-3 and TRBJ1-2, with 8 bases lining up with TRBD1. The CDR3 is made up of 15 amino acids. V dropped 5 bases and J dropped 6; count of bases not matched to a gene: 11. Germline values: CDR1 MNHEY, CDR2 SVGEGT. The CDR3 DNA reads TGTGCCAGCAGTGGACAGGGCCTTGGGGGTGATGGCTACACCTTC. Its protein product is CASSGQGLGGDGYTF.